Listed below are T cell receptor beta chains from one sample, sequenced in a study of PD-1 blockade in classical Hodgkin lymphoma. The repertoire was sequenced with immunoSEQ multiplex PCR; TCRdb's copy has only in-frame clones and lacks some. The sample contains roughly 50,000 clones, less than 85% of which appear only once. Sequenced material: peripheral blood mononuclear cells (PBMCs), taken before the second cycle of nivolumab. Receptor source: a human donor with classical Hodgkin lymphoma. Both conserved end residues are part of each CDR3. D genes are given only for firm matches. Size is omitted from some rows. Given values are once, few, many or a class for expanded clones.

j_call: TRBJ2-3
clone_size: once
d_call: -
v_call: TRBV9
cdr3_aa: CASSVGSPDTQYF
cdr3_nt: TGTGCCAGCAGCGTGGGCTCCCCAGATACGCAGTATTTT

j_call: TRBJ1-4
clone_size: -
d_call: TRBD1
v_call: TRBV10-1
cdr3_aa: CASLRGGPVSEKLFF
cdr3_nt: TGCGCCAGCCTTCGAGGGGGCCCTGTGAGTGAAAAACTGTTTTTT

j_call: TRBJ1-1
clone_size: -
d_call: -
v_call: TRBV5-4
cdr3_aa: CASSLPGDFEAFF
cdr3_nt: TGTGCCAGCAGCTTGCCCGGGGACTTTGAAGCTTTCTTT

j_call: TRBJ2-1
clone_size: -
d_call: TRBD2
v_call: TRBV7-8
cdr3_aa: CASSLVRLAGEGVRYNEQFF
cdr3_nt: TGTGCCAGCAGCTTAGTTCGACTAGCGGGAGAAGGGGTGCGGTACAATGAGCAGTTCTTC

j_call: TRBJ1-2
clone_size: -
d_call: -
v_call: TRBV5-1
cdr3_aa: CASSPTGPLYGYTF
cdr3_nt: TGCGCCAGCAGCCCCACCGGGCCGCTTTATGGCTACACCTTC

j_call: TRBJ2-2
clone_size: few
d_call: -
v_call: TRBV9
cdr3_aa: CASSVPREGGVTGELFF
cdr3_nt: TGTGCCAGCAGCGTTCCGCGTGAAGGGGGGGTCACCGGGGAGCTGTTTTTT

j_call: TRBJ1-2
clone_size: -
d_call: -
v_call: TRBV5-4
cdr3_aa: CASSLEGYGYTF
cdr3_nt: TGTGCCAGCAGCTTGGAGGGTTATGGCTACACCTTC

j_call: TRBJ1-5
clone_size: once
d_call: -
v_call: TRBV19
cdr3_aa: CASSPQPTTWYSNQPQHF
cdr3_nt: TGTGCCAGTAGTCCCCAGCCCACTACATGGTATAGCAATCAGCCCCAGCATTTT

j_call: TRBJ2-7
clone_size: -
d_call: TRBD2
v_call: TRBV27
cdr3_aa: CASGLAGLEQYF
cdr3_nt: TGTGCCAGCGGACTAGCGGGCCTCGAGCAGTACTTC

j_call: TRBJ2-3
clone_size: -
d_call: TRBD1
v_call: TRBV7-8
cdr3_aa: CASSPGQGTQYF
cdr3_nt: TGTGCCAGCAGCCCCGGACAGGGCACGCAGTATTTT

j_call: TRBJ1-1
clone_size: -
d_call: -
v_call: TRBV30
cdr3_aa: CAWSVRVGRMNTEAFF
cdr3_nt: TGTGCCTGGAGTGTACGGGTGGGGCGGATGAACACTGAAGCTTTCTTT

j_call: TRBJ1-6
clone_size: -
d_call: TRBD1
v_call: TRBV15
cdr3_aa: CATSRVRGGGNSPLHF
cdr3_nt: TGTGCCACCAGCAGAGTTAGAGGGGGCGGTAATTCACCCCTCCACTTT

j_call: TRBJ2-1
clone_size: -
d_call: -
v_call: TRBV10-3
cdr3_aa: CAISEPGPNNEQFF
cdr3_nt: TGTGCCATCAGTGAGCCGGGCCCAAACAATGAGCAGTTCTTC

j_call: TRBJ2-3
clone_size: -
d_call: TRBD2
v_call: TRBV27
cdr3_aa: CASSLQRLAGGVDTQYF
cdr3_nt: TGTGCCAGCAGTTTACAGCGACTAGCGGGGGGGGTAGATACGCAGTATTTT